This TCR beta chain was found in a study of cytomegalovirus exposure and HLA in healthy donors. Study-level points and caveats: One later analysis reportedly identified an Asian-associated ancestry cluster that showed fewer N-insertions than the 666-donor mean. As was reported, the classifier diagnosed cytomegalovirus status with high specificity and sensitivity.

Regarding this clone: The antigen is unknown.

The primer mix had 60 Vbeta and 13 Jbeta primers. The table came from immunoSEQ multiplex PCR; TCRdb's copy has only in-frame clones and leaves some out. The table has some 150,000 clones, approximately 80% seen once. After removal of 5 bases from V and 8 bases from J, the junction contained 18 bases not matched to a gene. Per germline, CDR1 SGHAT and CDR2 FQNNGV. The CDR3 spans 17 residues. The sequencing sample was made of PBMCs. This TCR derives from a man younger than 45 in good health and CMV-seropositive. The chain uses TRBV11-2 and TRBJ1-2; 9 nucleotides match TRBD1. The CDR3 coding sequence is TGTGCCAGCAGCCGATTATTACAAGGGGGGACAGGGAGGGGCTACACCTTC. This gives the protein CASSRLLQGGTGRGYTF.